One and the same sample provided the 20 T cell receptor beta chains below, sequenced in a study of cytomegalovirus exposure and HLA in healthy donors. PCR primers comprised 60 Vbeta and 13 Jbeta primers. Generated by immunoSEQ multiplex PCR, the TCRdb table keeps only in-frame clones and is missing some. Seen here are roughly 52,000 clones, around 82% observed once, and the top ten hold approximately 1.3%. Sequencing was performed on PBMCs. The receptors stem from a female donor in good health and CMV-seronegative.

V is TRBV15 and J is TRBJ2-7, with D maybe TRBD1 (6 bases). Germline CDR1 reads LNHNV; CDR2 reads YYDKDF (reference sequence). This CDR3 is 15 amino acids long. V shed 1 base and J shed 1 base, with 11 bases lying between them. DNA of the CDR3: TGTGCCACCAGCAGAGCTCGGACAGAATCCTACGAGCAGTACTTC. This encodes CATSRARTESYEQYF.

The chain links TRBV27 to TRBJ2-1; weak D call: TRBD1 (5 bases). Germline loops: CDR1 MNHEY, CDR2 SMNVEV (reference sequence). The CDR3 length is 14 residues. V lost 5 bases, J lost 6 bases, and 14 bases lay in between. As DNA, the CDR3 is TGTGCCAGCAGTACACCCCAGGGTCCCAATGAGCAGTTCTTC. Protein product: CASSTPQGPNEQFF.

The chain couples TRBV6-5 to TRBJ1-4, with D possibly being TRBD1 (5 bases). The CDR3 has 14 amino acids. Trimming pared 0 bases from V and 8 bases from J, leaving 10 bases between. The germline V gene has CDR1 MNHEY and CDR2 SVGAGI. CDR3 sequence: CASSYSAGHEKLFF. In DNA form, the CDR3 reads TGTGCCAGCAGTTACTCGGCAGGGCACGAAAAACTGTTTTTT.

This clone was picked up one time. The chain carries TRBV2 and TRBJ1-1; 7 bases agree with TRBD1. V gave up 8 bases and J gave up 3 bases; unmatched junction bases: 6. Looked up from germline, CDR1 is SNHLY and CDR2 is FYNNEI. The CDR3 runs to 13 residues. The CDR3 loop reads CASDQGEYTEAFF. DNA for the CDR3: TGTGCCAGCGACCAGGGGGAGTACACTGAAGCTTTCTTT.

The chain carries TRBV27 and TRBJ2-1; 13 nucleotides agree with TRBD2. Germline V lookup: CDR1 MNHEY, CDR2 SMNVEV (reference sequence). Unmatched junction bases numbered 9, after V lost 5 bases and J lost 8 bases. This CDR3 has 16 amino acids. CDR3 residues: CASSIGLAGARDEQFF. CDR3 in DNA: TGTGCCAGCAGTATCGGACTAGCGGGGGCCCGGGATGAGCAGTTCTTC.

The rearrangement uses TRBV6-1 and TRBJ2-7; 8 positions agree with TRBD1. Germline CDR1 and CDR2: MNHNS and SASEGT. The CDR3 is made up of 15 amino acids. V gave up 0 bases and J gave up 4 bases; unmatched junction bases: 5. In nucleotides, the CDR3 is TGTGCCAGCAGTGAAGCGACAGGGGCGCCTTACGAGCAGTACTTC. Translated: CASSEATGAPYEQYF.

Only one count was recorded for this clone. This chain uses TRBV29-1 with TRBJ2-7; D is possibly TRBD1 (5 bases). Deletions cut 7 bases from V and 2 bases from J, with 15 bases between. This CDR3 is built from 13 residues. Germline V lookup: CDR1 SQVTM, CDR2 ANQGSEA. Here the CDR3 DNA reads TGCAGCGCACATACAGGAGAAGCCTACGAGCAGTACTTC. As protein: CSAHTGEAYEQYF.

This clone was seen more than once but under ten times. The gene calls are TRBV6-6 and TRBJ1-2; D ambiguous. This CDR3 has 14 amino acids. The V gene's germline CDR1 is MNHNY and CDR2 SVGAGI (reference sequence). Trimming took off 8 bases at V and 2 bases at J, with 15 bases between the two ends. The CDR3: CASLGNSLNYGYTF. For the CDR3, the DNA is TGTGCCAGCCTCGGAAACAGCCTGAACTATGGCTACACCTTC.

The rearrangement uses TRBV5-6 and TRBJ2-5; perhaps TRBD1 as D (6 bases). TRBJ2-7 matches the DNA end more closely, so the J call is doubtful. Germline CDR1 is SGHDT and CDR2 is YYEEEE. The CDR3 runs 12 residues. The CDR3 here is CASSLRGYEQYF. The CDR3 bases are TGTGCCAGCAGCCTCAGGGGATACGAGCAGTACTTC.

Only a few counts were recorded for this clone. The chain employs TRBV11-2 and TRBJ1-2, with unresolved D. The germline V gene encodes CDR1 SGHAT and CDR2 FQNNGV. The CDR3 is 16 residues long. V was pared by 0 bases and J by 3 bases, with 14 bases between. The CDR3 DNA follows: TGTGCCAGCAGCTTAGATGGGTTGCGGGGTCACTATGGCTACACCTTC. Translation gives CASSLDGLRGHYGYTF.

The chain joins TRBV2 to TRBJ2-4; 12 bases are a match to TRBD2. The CDR3 spans 19 residues. J was trimmed by 1 base and V by 0 bases; bases with no gene match: 7. Germline values: CDR1 SNHLY, CDR2 FYNNEI. CDR3 protein: CASSEAWLAGGWAKNIQYF. CDR3 in DNA: TGTGCCAGCAGTGAAGCTTGGCTAGCGGGGGGGTGGGCCAAAAACATTCAGTACTTC. Filled out from reference TRBV2 and TRBJ2-4, the complete variable domain reads EPEVTQTPSHQVTQMGQEVILRCVPISNHLYFYWYRQILGQKVEFLVSFYNNEISEKSEIFDDQFSVERPDGSNFTLKIRSTKLEDSAMYFCASSEAWLAGGWAKNIQYFGAGTRLSVL.

The chain employs TRBV27 and TRBJ1-3; D might be TRBD1 (5 bases). The CDR3 is made up of 14 amino acids. V was pared by 5 bases and J by 3 bases, with 11 bases between. CDR1 and CDR2 (germline): MNHEY, SMNVEV (reference sequence). The DNA for the CDR3 is TGTGCCAGCAGTCCCTCGGGACTTGGAAACACCATATATTTT. Translating gives CASSPSGLGNTIYF.

CDR3 in amino acids: CASSSGTAAGNEQFF. DNA for the CDR3: TGTGCCAGCAGTTCCGGGACGGCGGCGGGAAATGAGCAGTTCTTC. The chain combines TRBV27 with TRBJ2-1, with a tentative D call TRBD2 (6 bases). Trimming stripped 4 bases from V and 7 bases from J, with 17 bases between. This CDR3 is built from 15 residues. Germline V gene lookup returns CDR1 MNHEY and CDR2 SMNVEV (reference sequence).

The gene calls are TRBV9 and TRBJ1-1, with 10 bases aligning to TRBD1. Per germline, CDR1 SGDLS and CDR2 YYNGEE. CDR3 length equals 15 residues. With V trimmed by 4 bases and J by 5 bases, 8 bases remained unmatched. CDR3 sequence (DNA): TGTGCCAGCAGCCCAAAAGGACAGGGGGGGACTGAAGCTTTCTTT. It is translated as CASSPKGQGGTEAFF.

A note on this clone: A read error may account for a junction end that differs from germline. This chain links TRBV6-1 with TRBJ1-3; the D gene is possibly TRBD1 (5 bases). Per germline, CDR1 MNHNS and CDR2 SASEGT. The CDR3 runs to 13 residues. CDR3 bases: TGTGCCAGCAGTGAGGACACTGGAGACACCATATATTTT. It encodes CASSEDTGDTIYF.

Remarks on this clone: Other DNA sequences from this sample encode an identical CDR3 as well. V and J are TRBV10-2 and TRBJ2-5; TRBD2 aligns across 14 bases. The germline V gene encodes CDR1 WSHSY and CDR2 SAAADI. Unmatched junction bases numbered 15, after V lost 10 bases and J lost 5 bases. The CDR3 is made up of 17 amino acids. CDR3 coding DNA: TGCGCCACCTCCGGGGGGTTGGGACTAGCGGGAGTCGAGACCCAGTACTTC. It specifies CATSGGLGLAGVETQYF.

The chain carries TRBV27 and TRBJ1-5, with 7 positions matching TRBD1. The V segment lost 5 bases and the J segment 2 bases; nucleotides outside the gene matches: 12. The CDR3 is 17 residues long. Germline loops: CDR1 MNHEY, CDR2 SMNVEV (reference sequence). As DNA, the CDR3 is TGTGCCAGCAGTCCGGCGAAGGGGGCGCGGGGCAATCAGCCCCAGCATTTT. Translated: CASSPAKGARGNQPQHF.

There are a few counts of this clone. The gene calls are TRBV5-1 and TRBJ2-5; 7 bases line up with TRBD1. The CDR3 totals 16 residues. In germline, CDR1 is SGHRS, CDR2 YFSETQ. The V gene end was trimmed by 0 bases and the J gene end by 7 bases; junction bases not matched to a gene: 12. The CDR3 spells CASSLEGTVLGGTQYF. The CDR3 DNA reads as TGCGCCAGCAGCTTGGAGGGGACAGTCTTAGGGGGGACCCAGTACTTC.

This chain joins TRBV25-1 and TRBJ1-1, with D possibly being TRBD1 (5 bases). CDR3 length: 14 amino acids. Trimming left V 2 bases short and J 4 bases short, with 11 bases between. Germline V gene lookup returns CDR1 MGHDK and CDR2 SYGVNS. This chain's CDR3 is CASSERTGSTEAFF. CDR3 nucleotides: TGTGCCAGCAGTGAAAGAACAGGCTCCACTGAAGCTTTCTTT.

This rearrangement joins TRBV5-8 to TRBJ1-1; the D gene is possibly TRBD1 (5 bases). Trimming left V 4 bases short and J 0 bases short, with 10 bases between. The germline gives CDR1 SGHTS, CDR2 YDEGEE. CDR3 size: 14 residues. In nucleotides, the CDR3 is TGTGCCAGCAGCCGGGGACTTCTGAACACTGAAGCTTTCTTT. Translated, it gives CASSRGLLNTEAFF.